Given below is one T cell receptor (beta chain) in context. TCRdb's table, derived via immunoSEQ multiplex PCR, lists solely in-frame clones and lacks some. The repertoire includes some 360,000 clones, approximately 89% of them detected once, and 2% to 2.5% sits in the top ten. These data originate in a study of blood T cell repertoires in COVID-19. The TCR sequence derives from a woman in her sixties or seventies with COVID-19, enrolled during active disease. The sequenced sample was peripheral blood.

The CDR3 sequence: CASAQGNNSPLHF. In DNA, the CDR3 is TGTGCTAGTGCCCAGGGAAACAATTCACCCCTCCACTTT. This chain links TRBV12-5 with TRBJ1-6, with D tentatively TRBD1 (5 bases). The V and J ends lost 7 bases and 7 bases respectively, with 11 bases between them. Germline assignment: CDR1 LGHNT and CDR2 FRNRAP. This CDR3 has 13 residues.